Below are 27 T cell receptor beta chains sequenced from a single sample in a study of shared clonotypes between healthy human individuals. Clones were sequenced by immunoSEQ multiplex PCR, and TCRdb holds only the in-frame ones, with some missing. The top ten hold approximately 0.41% of the sample, which has about 2.5 million clones, approximately 90% seen once. Sequencing used naive CD4+ T cells from PBMCs. Subset reported: CD45RA+ positively selected. These receptors all stem from a man younger than 35 in good health. Some clones in this sample may be carry-over from other donors' samples.

This chain links TRBV2 with TRBJ1-5, with 12 bases aligning to TRBD1. This CDR3 has 16 residues. Trimming cost V 7 bases and J 6 bases; bases outside gene matches: 10. In germline, CDR1 is SNHLY, CDR2 FYNNEI. DNA for the CDR3: TGTGCCAGCACCCTCCGGGGACAGGGGGCCGGTCAGCCCCAGCATTTT. Its translation: CASTLRGQGAGQPQHF.

This chain connects TRBV5-1 to TRBJ1-1, with 11 positions matching TRBD1. This CDR3 has 16 residues. Per germline, CDR1 SGHRS and CDR2 YFSETQ. The V gene end was trimmed by 4 bases and the J gene end by 5 bases; junction bases not matched to a gene: 10. Here the CDR3 reads CASSPSAGTGGTEAFF. In DNA form, the CDR3 reads TGCGCCAGCAGCCCCTCAGCCGGGACAGGGGGGACTGAAGCTTTCTTT.

The genes are TRBV7-2 and TRBJ1-2; 9 positions match TRBD1. V dropped 8 bases and J dropped 0; count of bases not matched to a gene: 13. Germline CDR1 reads SGHTA; CDR2 reads FQGNSA. CDR3 length: 17 amino acids. The CDR3 coding sequence is TGTGCCAGCGGCGGACAGGGGAAACACGAAACTAACTATGGCTACACCTTC. It codes for CASGGQGKHETNYGYTF.

The chain employs TRBV7-9 and TRBJ1-2, with D possibly being TRBD1 (6 bases). Trimming stripped 0 bases from V and 8 bases from J, with 13 bases between. The CDR3 length is 14 residues. Looked up from germline, CDR1 is SEHNR and CDR2 is FQNEAQ (reference sequence). Written as DNA, the CDR3 is TGTGCCAGCAGCTTAGCCGGCAGGGGCTACGGCTACACCTTC. It translates to CASSLAGRGYGYTF.

The rearrangement joins TRBV6-6 to TRBJ1-1, with 10 bases aligning to TRBD1. The germline V gene encodes CDR1 MNHNY and CDR2 SVGAGI (reference sequence). The CDR3 runs 13 residues. The junction had 7 bases not matched to a gene; V was cut back by 7 bases and J by 8 bases. CDR3 coding DNA: TGTGCCAGCACCCCGGACAGGGGGTCAGAAGCTTTCTTT. Amino acids: CASTPDRGSEAFF.

The chain links TRBV5-1 to TRBJ2-7; TRBD1 matches at 7 bases. Germline CDR1 and CDR2: SGHRS and YFSETQ. The CDR3 is made up of 14 amino acids. The ends lost 1 base at V and 6 bases at J; junction bases unmatched: 7. The CDR3 here is CASSLPPGQSEQYF. The DNA for the CDR3 is TGCGCCAGCAGCTTGCCTCCGGGACAGAGCGAGCAGTACTTC.

The CDR3 here is CASSFRDRDEQYF. CDR3 nucleotides: TGCGCCAGCAGTTTCCGGGACAGGGACGAGCAGTACTTC. The gene calls are TRBV4-1 and TRBJ2-7; 9 nucleotides line up with TRBD1. This CDR3 comprises 13 residues. V was pared by 6 bases and J by 5 bases, with 5 bases of the junction left unmatched. Germline V CDR1 and CDR2: MGHRA, YSYEKL.

The chain recombines TRBV6-6 with TRBJ1-5; 9 bases map to TRBD1. The germline gives CDR1 MNHNY, CDR2 SVGAGI (reference sequence). CDR3 size: 14 residues. The V and J ends lost 7 bases and 4 bases, in that order; junction bases with no gene match: 5. The CDR3 spells CASMGQGINQPQHF. CDR3 nucleotide sequence: TGTGCCAGCATGGGACAGGGTATAAATCAGCCCCAGCATTTT.

This clone was recorded only once. The chain carries TRBV28 and TRBJ1-2, with unresolved D. The CDR3 is 14 amino acids. Germline CDR1 is MDHEN and CDR2 is SYDVKM. V gave up 2 bases and J gave up 3 bases, with 10 bases separating them. CDR3 DNA sequence: TGTGCCAGCAGTTTACGAGGAGCCTACTATGGCTACACCTTC. This gives the protein CASSLRGAYYGYTF.

This rearrangement joins TRBV6-1 to TRBJ2-7; no clear D. The germline gives CDR1 MNHNS, CDR2 SASEGT. This CDR3 is 17 amino acids long. V was clipped by 1 base and J by 3 bases, with 19 bases between them. The CDR3 bases are TGTGCCAGCAGTGAAGTGAACAGACGGCAGGTCTTCTACGAGCAGTACTTC. This gives the protein CASSEVNRRQVFYEQYF.

The V and J genes are TRBV13 and TRBJ2-7; either TRBD1 or TRBD2 may fit D (5 bases each). This CDR3 has 16 amino acids. Germline lookup yields CDR1 PRHDT and CDR2 FYEKMQ (reference sequence). V was shortened by 0 bases and J by 2 bases, with 14 bases between the two germline ends. CDR3 bases: TGTGCCAGCAGCTTAGGAGGGGACGCCAAAACCTACGAGCAGTACTTC. Protein: CASSLGGDAKTYEQYF.

Concerning this clone itself: The same CDR3 is also encoded by other DNA sequences in this sample. The J gene is TRBJ1-3, the V gene TRBV5-1, with D uncertain. V lost 0 bases and J 4 bases, leaving 5 bases between the germline ends. The CDR3 loop spans 13 amino acids. The germline V gene encodes CDR1 SGHRS and CDR2 YFSETQ. CDR3 region: CASSLDPGNTIYF. In DNA, the CDR3 is TGCGCCAGCAGCTTGGACCCAGGAAACACCATATATTTT.

This chain connects TRBV20-1 to TRBJ2-1; D is unresolved. Germline CDR1 DFQATT, CDR2 SNEGSKA (reference sequence). This CDR3 comprises 10 residues. V was pared by 4 bases and J by 5 bases, with 3 bases between. The CDR3 region is CSANHNEQFF. As DNA, the CDR3 is TGCAGTGCTAATCACAATGAGCAGTTCTTC.

The chain has TRBV5-6 and TRBJ1-5; the D is unclear. V shed 4 bases and J shed 0 bases, with 8 bases lying between them. The length of the CDR3 is 14 residues. The germline gives CDR1 SGHDT, CDR2 YYEEEE. The CDR3 bases are TGTGCCAGCAGCGAGATACATAGCAATCAGCCCCAGCATTTT. Its translation is CASSEIHSNQPQHF.

The chain is built from TRBV21-1 and TRBJ2-5; the table's D call of TRBD1 was not tested on the DNA. TRBV21-1 is a pseudogene. The CDR3 sequence is 17 residues long. Here the CDR3 DNA reads TGTGCCAGCAGCAAATGGGAGAGGACAGGGGCCCAAGAGACCCAGTACTTC. Translating it yields CASSKWERTGAQETQYF.

This sequence joins TRBV5-4 and TRBJ2-5; D might be TRBD2 (6 bases). From germline, CDR1 is SGHNT and CDR2 YYREEE (reference sequence). The ends were cut back, 1 base at V and 2 bases at J, with 12 bases in the middle. The CDR3 is made up of 15 amino acids. The CDR3 sequence is CASSLRVSGQETQYF. The CDR3 nucleotides are TGTGCCAGCAGCTTGAGAGTTAGCGGACAAGAGACCCAGTACTTC. Using reference TRBV5-4 and TRBJ2-5 for the parts outside the CDR3, the full variable domain is ETGVTQSPTHLIKTRGQQVTLRCSSQSGHNTVSWYQQALGQGPQFIFQYYREEENGRGNFPPRFSGLQFPNYSSELNVNALELDDSALYLCASSLRVSGQETQYFGPGTRLLVL.

J is TRBJ1-4 and V is TRBV4-3, with 10 bases fitting TRBD1. Germline CDR1 LGHNA, CDR2 YSLEER. CDR3 length: 16 amino acids. Unmatched junction bases numbered 6, after V lost 2 bases and J lost 6 bases. CDR3 sequence (DNA): TGCGCCAGCAGCCAATCCACCGGGACAGGGGATGAAAAACTGTTTTTT. This gives the protein CASSQSTGTGDEKLFF.

The genes are TRBV4-2 and TRBJ2-1, with 11 bases matching TRBD2. V dropped 0 bases and J dropped 11; count of bases not matched to a gene: 12. The CDR3 extends over 17 amino acids. The germline gives CDR1 LGHNA, CDR2 YNFKEQ. CDR3 nucleotides: TGTGCCAGCAGCCAAGACCTACTAGCGGGAGCGGGTGGGAAGCAGTTCTTC. Protein: CASSQDLLAGAGGKQFF.

Concerning this clone: Other DNA variants within this sample encode the same CDR3. The chain joins TRBV18 to TRBJ2-1; the match to TRBD2 covers 9 bases. V gave up 1 base and J gave up 7 bases; unmatched junction bases: 5. The CDR3 consists of 15 residues. Looked up from germline, CDR1 is KGHSH and CDR2 is LQKENI. CDR3 in amino acids: CASSPLSGSGNEQFF. In DNA, the CDR3 is TGTGCCAGCTCACCACTTAGCGGGAGTGGGAATGAGCAGTTCTTC.

The gene calls are TRBV6-1 and TRBJ2-1, with TRBD1 matching over 10 bases. The junction had 4 bases not matched to a gene; V was cut back by 6 bases and J by 2 bases. There are 15 residues in the CDR3. From germline, CDR1 is MNHNS and CDR2 SASEGT. CDR3 loop: CASRKTGGPYNEQFF. The CDR3 region has the DNA TGTGCCAGCAGGAAGACAGGGGGCCCCTACAATGAGCAGTTCTTC.

The chain couples TRBV18 to TRBJ1-5, with D tentatively TRBD1 (6 bases). The CDR3 length is 14 residues. Germline V lookup: CDR1 KGHSH, CDR2 LQKENI. Trimming left V 2 bases short and J 7 bases short, with 12 bases between. The CDR3 spells CASSPIQGHQPQHF. The CDR3 region has the DNA TGTGCCAGCTCACCAATACAGGGCCACCAGCCCCAGCATTTT.

Points on this clone: The sample carries other DNA sequences with the same CDR3. The rearrangement links TRBV28 to TRBJ1-3; D gene ambiguous. This CDR3 is 12 amino acids long. Germline values: CDR1 MDHEN, CDR2 SYDVKM. Trimming cost V 6 bases and J 4 bases, with 7 bases left between them. The chain's CDR3 is CASSVWGNTIYF. The CDR3 DNA reads TGTGCCAGCAGCGTGTGGGGAAACACCATATATTTT.

The chain couples TRBV6-1 to TRBJ1-5; the match to TRBD1 covers 7 bases. Germline CDR1 is MNHNS and CDR2 is SASEGT. Unmatched junction bases numbered 6, after V lost 6 bases and J lost 1 base. This CDR3 has 15 residues. DNA for the CDR3: TGTGCCAGCAGCTACACAGGGGACAGCAATCAGCCCCAGCATTTT. Translated, it gives CASSYTGDSNQPQHF.

The chain employs TRBV28 and TRBJ1-2; TRBD1 is a possible D gene (6 bases). This CDR3 spans 15 amino acids. Trimming removed 5 bases from V and 3 bases from J, with 16 bases in between. Per germline, CDR1 MDHEN and CDR2 SYDVKM. The CDR3 DNA reads as TGTGCCAGCAGTCGCGGACGGACAGAGGACTATGGCTACACCTTC. As protein: CASSRGRTEDYGYTF.

The chain uses TRBV28 and TRBJ2-1; D might be TRBD2 (6 bases). From germline, CDR1 is MDHEN and CDR2 SYDVKM. Trimming removed 9 bases from V and 8 bases from J, with 14 bases in between. The CDR3 loop spans 12 amino acids. CDR3 amino acids: CASRLARYEQFF. In nucleotides, the CDR3 is TGTGCCAGTAGGCTAGCGCGATATGAGCAGTTCTTC.

J is TRBJ2-1 and V is TRBV11-3; possible D gene TRBD2, 6 bases. V gave up 5 bases and J gave up 5 bases, with 16 bases separating them. The CDR3 consists of 15 residues. Germline-derived CDR1 and CDR2 are SGHNT and YENEEA. The CDR3 DNA sequence: TGTGCCAGCAGCCCGGGACTCACCGAAAACAATGAGCAGTTCTTC. Amino acids: CASSPGLTENNEQFF.

The chain is built from TRBV7-7 and TRBJ2-5, with a tentative D call TRBD2 (6 bases). The CDR3 has 14 amino acids. Deletions cut 4 bases from V and 5 bases from J, with 14 bases between. Looked up from germline, CDR1 is SSHAT and CDR2 is FNYEAQ (reference sequence). The CDR3 sequence is CASSSTGEQETQYF. The DNA for the CDR3 is TGTGCCAGCAGCTCCACGGGGGAACAGGAGACCCAGTACTTC.